Listed below are T cell receptor beta chains from one sample, sequenced in a study of blood T cell repertoires in COVID-19. Assay used: immunoSEQ multiplex PCR; TCRdb lists only in-frame clones, some missing. Counted here are about 350,000 clones, approximately 86% occurring once; the ten biggest clones make up about 7.6%. The sequencing input was peripheral blood. The receptors here all came from a woman in her fifties or sixties with COVID-19, enrolled during active disease. Each CDR3 is given with its conserved first and last residue. The D gene is left open where the match is weak. Clone size is shown for a subset of rows, as once, few, many or a class of expanded clone.

>TRBJ1-2|16|TRBD1|TRBV10-3|NA
TGTGCCATCAGTGCAAATGACAGGGGGAATTCCTATGGCTACACCTTC
CAISANDRGNSYGYTF
>TRBJ2-5|17|NA|TRBV5-6|NA
TGTGCCAGCAGCTTGTATCTGGGGCCTCAGTACCAAGAGACCCAGTACTTC
CASSLYLGPQYQETQYF
>TRBJ2-7|12|TRBD1|TRBV10-3|once
TGTGCCACCGCCGGGACAGACTACGAGCAGTACTTC
CATAGTDYEQYF
>TRBJ2-5|17|TRBD1|TRBV7-8|NA
TGTGCCAGCAGCTTAGTGTATGGGACAGGGGTAGGGAAGACCCAGTACTTC
CASSLVYGTGVGKTQYF
>TRBJ2-3|13|NA|TRBV21-1|NA
TGTGCCAGCAGCCCACCGGGACTGGATACGCAGTATTTT
CASSPPGLDTQYF
>TRBJ1-2|10|NA|TRBV6-5|NA
TGTGCCAGCAGCTCGTATGGCTACACCTTC
CASSSYGYTF
>TRBJ2-5|17|TRBD2|TRBV3-1/TRBV3-2|once
TGTGCCAGCAGCCAAGGACTAGCGGGGGGGCATCAAGAGACCCAGTACTTC
CASSQGLAGGHQETQYF
>TRBJ1-2|17|TRBD1|TRBV19|NA
TGTGCCAGTGTATCCGGGACAGGGGTCACAGGAGGCTATGGCTACACCTTC
CASVSGTGVTGGYGYTF
>TRBJ2-3|14|TRBD2|TRBV5-4|NA
TGTGCCAGCAGCTTGCGGGGGGTCCGCGATACGCAGTATTTT
CASSLRGVRDTQYF
>TRBJ1-4|15|TRBD1|TRBV5-1|NA
TGCGCCAGCAGCTCGGCGACAGGGGCTAATGAAAAACTGTTTTTT
CASSSATGANEKLFF
>TRBJ2-1|15|NA|TRBV9|NA
TGTGCCAGCAGCCCCTCCGGGACTTGGTACAATGAGCAGTTCTTC
CASSPSGTWYNEQFF
>TRBJ1-3|16|NA|TRBV10-3|NA
TGTGCCATCAGTGAGCCACAGGGATACAGTGGAAACACCATATATTTT
CAISEPQGYSGNTIYF
>TRBJ2-5|16|TRBD1|TRBV5-1|NA
TGCGCCAGCAGCCTTAGACAGGGGGCCTCGGAGGAGACCCAGTACTTC
CASSLRQGASEETQYF
>TRBJ1-2|15|TRBD1|TRBV18|NA
TGTGCCAGCTCACTAGGACAGGTCGGGCCCTATGGCTACACCTTC
CASSLGQVGPYGYTF
>TRBJ2-3|11|NA|TRBV20-1|NA
TGCAGTGCCCTTTGGCGGGATACGCAGTATTTT
CSALWRDTQYF
>TRBJ1-4|11|NA|TRBV10-3|few
TGTGCCACCAAATCCGCGGAAAAACTGTTTTTT
CATKSAEKLFF
>TRBJ2-1|14|TRBD2|TRBV9|NA
TGTGCCAGCAGCGTAGATCTAGGGAGGGATGAGCAGTTCTTC
CASSVDLGRDEQFF
>TRBJ2-3|15|NA|TRBV6-2/TRBV6-3|NA
TGTGCCAGCAGCCTACTAGCCATGGGCACAGATACGCAGTATTTT
CASSLLAMGTDTQYF
>TRBJ2-1|14|NA|TRBV7-2|NA
TGTGCCAGCAGCTCTCAGGGTAGCTACAATGAGCAGTTCTTC
CASSSQGSYNEQFF
>TRBJ1-3|12|NA|TRBV7-2|NA
TGTGCCAGCAGCTTACTTGGAAACACCATATATTTT
CASSLLGNTIYF
>TRBJ2-7|13|NA|TRBV5-1|NA
TGCGCCAGCAGCCCTCGCCAGTCCTACGAGCAGTACTTC
CASSPRQSYEQYF
>TRBJ1-1|13|NA|TRBV2|NA
TGTGCCAGCAGTGAATTGGGGCCTGCTGAAGCTTTCTTT
CASSELGPAEAFF
>TRBJ1-4|20|TRBD1|TRBV3-1/TRBV3-2|NA
TGTGCCAGCAGCCAAGATTGGGTCGACAGGGGGCGCGGCATTGATGAAAAACTGTTTTTT
CASSQDWVDRGRGIDEKLFF
>TRBJ2-1|15|TRBD2|TRBV4-1|NA
TGCGCCAGCAGCCAAGTGAGACTAGCGGTCGTTGAGCAGTTCTTC
CASSQVRLAVVEQFF
>TRBJ2-6|15|NA|TRBV6-5|NA
TGTGCCAGTCTAGGCAGAACATCTGGGGCCAACGTCCTGACTTTC
CASLGRTSGANVLTF
>TRBJ2-1|15|TRBD2|TRBV6-1|NA
TGTGCCAGCAGTGAACAGGTAGCGGGGTTCAATGAGCAGTTCTTC
CASSEQVAGFNEQFF
>TRBJ1-2|16|TRBD1|TRBV3-1/TRBV3-2|NA
TGTGCCAGCAGCCAAGAACTTGGACAGGCCATCTATGGCTACACCTTC
CASSQELGQAIYGYTF
>TRBJ1-6|14|NA|TRBV10-1|NA
TGCGCCAGCAGCCGTGAACAGGGACGGTCACCCCTCCACTTT
CASSREQGRSPLHF
>TRBJ1-1|13|NA|TRBV7-3|NA
TGTGCCAGCAGCTTAACGGCGAGGACTGAAGCTTTCTTT
CASSLTARTEAFF
>TRBJ1-1|13|NA|TRBV12-3/TRBV12-4|NA
TGTGCCAGCAGTTTGTTCGACTGGACTGAAGCTTTCTTT
CASSLFDWTEAFF
>TRBJ2-3|16|TRBD2|TRBV10-1|once
TGCGCCAGCAGTGAGGGGAGCGGGGGGACGGCCTATACGCAGTATTTT
CASSEGSGGTAYTQYF
>TRBJ2-7|13|NA|TRBV19|NA
TGTGCCAGTAGTATTGAGCGAGATTACGAGCAGTACTTC
CASSIERDYEQYF
>TRBJ2-7|15|NA|TRBV5-1|NA
TGCGCCAGCAGCTCTGATGGTTGGCGGTCCCACGAGCAGTACTTC
CASSSDGWRSHEQYF
>TRBJ2-1|15|TRBD2|TRBV5-8|NA
TGTGCCAGCAGCTGGGGACTAGGTGATCGCGATGAGCAGTTCTTC
CASSWGLGDRDEQFF
>TRBJ1-4|15|TRBD1|TRBV6-5|NA
TGTGCCAGCAGTCCACCGGGACAGGGTAGAGAAAAACTGTTTTTT
CASSPPGQGREKLFF
>TRBJ1-5|14|TRBD1|TRBV10-3|NA
TGTGCCACTCAACAGGGGGGCGTGGGGCAGCCCCAGCATTTT
CATQQGGVGQPQHF
>TRBJ2-3|12|NA|TRBV11-2|NA
TGTGCCAGCAGCTGGGCGGGAGATACGCAGTATTTT
CASSWAGDTQYF
>TRBJ2-5|15|NA|TRBV2|NA
TGTGCCAGCAGTGAATCGACTACCCGTCTTGAGACCCAGTACTTC
CASSESTTRLETQYF
>TRBJ2-1|14|NA|TRBV6-2/TRBV6-3|few
TGTGCCAGCAGTTTTCTATTTTTAGAAGATGAGCAGTTCTTC
CASSFLFLEDEQFF
>TRBJ2-1|15|NA|TRBV19|NA
TGTGCCAGTAGTATGGGTCTGCTAGACGGGAATGAGCAGTTCTTC
CASSMGLLDGNEQFF
>TRBJ2-1|17|TRBD2|TRBV9|NA
TGTGCCAGCAGCGTCAGCAGGGCCGGGGGGGCCGACAATGAGCAGTTCTTC
CASSVSRAGGADNEQFF
>TRBJ1-2|15|NA|TRBV7-2|NA
TGTGCCAGCAGCCGCGGGCCGGGACATGATTGGGGCTACACCTTC
CASSRGPGHDWGYTF
>TRBJ1-1|14|TRBD1|TRBV2|NA
TGTGCCAGCAGGACCCAGGGGGCGAGAACTGAAGCTTTCTTT
CASRTQGARTEAFF
>TRBJ2-7|14|NA|TRBV9|NA
TGTGCCAGCAGCGTAGACTCGAAGGGAGGCGAGCAGTACTTC
CASSVDSKGGEQYF
>TRBJ1-1|14|NA|TRBV10-3|NA
TGTGCCATCACGACGGGAAGACGAAACACTGAAGCTTTCTTT
CAITTGRRNTEAFF
>TRBJ2-4|11|NA|TRBV5-6|NA
TGTGCCAGCAGCCTTGGCACAGTTCAGTACTTC
CASSLGTVQYF
>TRBJ2-7|13|NA|TRBV4-1|NA
TGCGCCAGCAGCCCGGGGAAGGGCTGGGAGCAGTACTTC
CASSPGKGWEQYF
>TRBJ1-1|15|NA|TRBV19|NA
TGTGCCAGTAGTATCGTTGCCAGGGGAGGGGCTGAAGCTTTCTTT
CASSIVARGGAEAFF
>TRBJ2-3|19|TRBD1|TRBV18|few
TGTGCCAGCTCATCCCTATCCGTTACAGGGGCCACTAGCACAGATACGCAGTATTTT
CASSSLSVTGATSTDTQYF
>TRBJ1-6|12|NA|TRBV5-5|NA
TGTGCCAGCAGCCACGACAGAAGGCCCCTCCACTTT
CASSHDRRPLHF
>TRBJ1-5|16|TRBD1|TRBV6-2/TRBV6-3|NA
TGTGCCAGCAGTTCGTGGAGGACAGGGGGCAATCAGCCCCAGCATTTT
CASSSWRTGGNQPQHF
>TRBJ1-2|17|TRBD1|TRBV9|NA
TGTGCCAGCAGCGTAGCTTCTGTAGCAGGGGGCGACTATGGCTACACCTTC
CASSVASVAGGDYGYTF
>TRBJ1-2|15|NA|TRBV7-9|NA
TGTGCCAGCAGCTCCCCGGGACACGCCAACTATGGCTACACCTTC
CASSSPGHANYGYTF